This is a list of T cell receptor beta chains from one sample in a study of cytomegalovirus exposure and HLA in healthy donors. Sequencing used immunoSEQ multiplex PCR; TCRdb keeps in-frame clones, though not all of them. The sample has roughly 150,000 clones, roughly nine tenths seen once. Sequenced input: PBMCs. These receptor sequences come from a woman aged 18-29 years in good health and CMV-seropositive. The CDR3 runs from the conserved cysteine through the conserved F or W.

v_call | cdr3_aa
TRBV6-1 | CASSEQINQPQHF
TRBV19 | CASSITAGTSYEQYF
TRBV9 | CASSASTTGDEQYF
TRBV10-3 | CATGQSNQPQHF
TRBV6-4 | CASSEVAGEADTQYF
TRBV4-1 | CASSQEVMTGGRNQPQHF
TRBV30 | CAATTTGGYNEQFF
TRBV7-2 | CASSLEGTGTYEQYF
TRBV18 | CASSLTGFTGELFF
TRBV7-9 | CASSSRLGLAGVMGETQYF
TRBV2 | CAGHGTDPTYEQYF
TRBV6-1 | CASSVSGASTDTQYF
TRBV5-4 | CASTLRRGIIGDEQFF
TRBV10-3 | CAISEPGLAANTGELFF
TRBV4-1 | CASSQGRTDSGANVLTF
TRBV19 | CASSIWGQGDQPQHF
TRBV9 | CASSRARVADTQYF
TRBV5-6 | CASSGGTSGSSYEQYF
TRBV6-6 | CASRLGAGDEKLFF
TRBV6-5 | CASSLTASSYEQYF
TRBV11-2 | CASSLSTAETQYF
TRBV5-4 | CASSKGQPGLAAYEQYF
TRBV6-6 | CASRGQGAYQPQHF
TRBV6-5 | CASSYSDRNTEAFF
TRBV6-1 | CASREFGTLAYEQYF
TRBV6-5 | CASSRRDRGTEQYF
TRBV30 | CAWGDRALANEQFF